This T cell receptor (beta chain) was identified in a study of T cells in Graves' hyperthyroidism and ophthalmopathy. The CDR3 is made up of 15 amino acids. In germline, CDR1 is MNHNS, CDR2 SASEGT. J gave up 4 bases and V 6 bases, and 7 bases lay outside the gene matches. It was RNA transcripts that yielded the amplified TCR beta CDR3 regions. First-round RT-PCR of the TCR CDR3 relied on the HTBI primer set. One entry per CDR3 protein results from TCRdb running MiXCR on the multiplex PCR reads. The sample includes about 360,000 distinct CDR3 sequences, 13% of them seen just once. The TCR sequence derives from a woman aged 18-29 years with Graves' hyperthyroidism. Input material: blood. The gene calls are TRBV6-1 and TRBJ2-3; 10 nucleotides match TRBD1. The CDR3 spells CASRTGQGIPDTQYF. Written as DNA, the CDR3 is TGTGCCAGCAGGACGGGACAGGGGATTCCAGATACGCAGTATTTT.